The subject of this entry is one T cell receptor beta chain. This may stem from a read error, because a much larger clone lies one nucleotide away. This sample was included in a study of T-cell reconstitution after alpha-beta-depleted transplantation in children. Preparation of the TCRbeta library was carried out with unique molecular identifiers. TCRdb fed the PCR reads into MiXCR, producing one record per CDR3 protein. The sample has some 240,000 distinct CDR3 sequences, approximately 12% seen once. This CDR3 comprises 15 residues. Germline CDR1 SGHTA, CDR2 FQGNSA. The starting material was PBMCs from the stem cell graft donor, obtained from the stem cell graft. This chain uses TRBV7-2 with TRBJ1-4; no reliable D call. The sequence derives from a human donor who donated a stem cell graft to a child with acute lymphoblastic leukemia. CDR3 nucleotide sequence: TGTGCCAGCAGCTTAGTAGTCGGGGAGAATGAAATACTGTTTTTT. Its translation is CASSLVVGENEILFF. Full variable domain (missing parts from reference TRBV7-2 and TRBJ1-4): GAGVSQSPSNKVTEKGKDVELRCDPISGHTALYWYRQSLGQGLEFLIYFQGNSAPDKSGLPSDRFSAERTGGSVSTLTIQRTQQEDSAVYLCASSLVVGENEILFFGSGTQLSVL.